A single sample is the source of the 20 T cell receptor beta chains below, sequenced in a study of response to subunit inactivated influenza vaccine. TCRdb passed the RT-PCR reads through MiXCR, listing each CDR3 protein once. The sample has about 530,000 distinct CDR3 sequences, approximately 12% seen once. Here the sequenced sample was PBMCs from blood, taken on the day of vaccination. The receptors were sampled from a man over 45 who received an inactivated influenza vaccine.

The CDR3 spells CASSVATGDLYEQYF. For the CDR3, the DNA is TGTGCCAGCAGCGTAGCGACAGGGGATCTCTACGAGCAGTACTTC. This chain links TRBV9 with TRBJ2-7; 8 bases line up with TRBD1. The CDR3 is 15 residues long. The V segment lost 0 bases and the J segment 3 bases; nucleotides outside the gene matches: 5. Per the germline V gene, CDR1 is SGDLS and CDR2 is YYNGEE.

This clonotype was seen only a few times. The V and J genes are TRBV12-3 or TRBV12-4 and TRBJ2-7; a weak D match, TRBD1 (5 bases). The length of the CDR3 is 14 residues. V was shortened by 2 bases and J by 3 bases, with 11 bases between the two germline ends. CDR3 nucleotide sequence: TGTGCCAGCAGTTTACTGGCAGGGATCTACGAGCAGTACTTC. This encodes CASSLLAGIYEQYF.

This clonotype has at least ten counts. The V and J genes are TRBV9 and TRBJ2-2; D is undetermined. The CDR3 extends over 12 amino acids. The V end was cut by 0 bases, the J end by 6 bases, with 3 bases between. Germline-derived CDR1 and CDR2 are SGDLS and YYNGEE. The CDR3 here is CASSVDPGELFF. DNA for the CDR3: TGTGCCAGCAGCGTAGACCCCGGGGAGCTGTTTTTT.

This clonotype was observed a handful of times. This chain links TRBV6-2 or TRBV6-3 with TRBJ2-7; D is undetermined. Trimming pared 0 bases from V and 4 bases from J, leaving 7 bases between. Germline lookup yields CDR1 MNHEY and CDR2 SVGEGT. The CDR3 is 13 residues long. The CDR3: CASSYSNLYEQYF. In DNA, the CDR3 is TGTGCCAGCAGTTACTCGAACCTTTACGAGCAGTACTTC.

This clonotype turned up a few times. The V gene is TRBV6-2 or TRBV6-3, the J gene TRBJ2-5, with 7 positions matching TRBD2. Germline V gene lookup returns CDR1 MNHEY and CDR2 SVGEGT. CDR3 size: 13 residues. J lost 5 bases, V lost 6 bases, and 6 bases had no gene match. In nucleotides, the CDR3 is TGTGCCAGCAGCAACGGGAGGTTCGAGACCCAGTACTTC. As protein: CASSNGRFETQYF.

Only a few counts were recorded for this clonotype. This sequence joins TRBV4-2 and TRBJ2-5, with D possibly matching TRBD1 (5 bases). The germline gives CDR1 LGHNA, CDR2 YNFKEQ. V lost 0 bases to trimming and J lost 5 bases, with 10 bases between them. This CDR3 region has 14 residues. CDR3 amino acids: CASSQEAPGETQYF. Written as DNA, the CDR3 is TGTGCCAGCAGCCAAGAGGCCCCAGGGGAGACCCAGTACTTC.

In its sample, this clonotype was seen a few times. The chain has TRBV11-1 and TRBJ1-5, with D perhaps matching TRBD1 (6 bases). V lost 4 bases, J lost 3 bases, and 22 bases lay in between. Germline lookup yields CDR1 SGHAT and CDR2 FQDESV (reference sequence). The CDR3 consists of 18 residues. The CDR3 DNA follows: TGTGCCAGCAGCTCCGGGGGCACAGGTGCGGGTGACAATCAGCCCCAGCATTTT. Translating gives CASSSGGTGAGDNQPQHF.

This clonotype came up many times. The chain combines TRBV9 with TRBJ2-5; perhaps TRBD1 as D (6 bases). The CDR3 length is 15 residues. The germline V gene has CDR1 SGDLS and CDR2 YYNGEE. Trimming took off 0 bases at V and 2 bases at J, with 11 bases between the two ends. CDR3 sequence: CASSVGTVGQETQYF. The DNA of the CDR3 is TGTGCCAGCAGCGTAGGGACAGTCGGACAAGAGACCCAGTACTTC.

In DNA form, the CDR3 reads TGTGCCAGCAGTTACAGGGCGGGGGGGTACAATGAGCAGTTCTTC. Translation: CASSYRAGGYNEQFF. The chain has TRBV6-5 and TRBJ2-1; 9 bases are shared with TRBD2. Germline V lookup: CDR1 MNHEY, CDR2 SVGAGI. This CDR3 is 15 amino acids long. The J segment lost 4 bases and the V segment lost 2 bases, leaving 3 bases of the junction unmatched.

This clonotype was detected a few times. CDR3 nucleotides: TGCAGTGCTAGAGATTACCTAGCCCTAAACGCAGATACGCAGTATTTT. As protein: CSARDYLALNADTQYF. The genes are TRBV20-1 and TRBJ2-3; a possible D gene is TRBD2 (5 bases). Germline V gene lookup returns CDR1 DFQATT and CDR2 SNEGSKA (reference sequence). Trimming cost V 0 bases and J 4 bases, with 17 bases left between them. CDR3 size: 16 residues.

The rearrangement uses TRBV6-1 and TRBJ2-7, with D tentatively TRBD1 or TRBD2 (5 bases each). The CDR3 covers 12 residues. Germline values: CDR1 MNHNS, CDR2 SASEGT. V was trimmed by 6 bases and J by 3 bases, leaving 9 bases between them. CDR3 DNA: TGTGCCAGCAGGAGGGACGGCTACGAGCAGTACTTC. This translates into CASRRDGYEQYF.

This clonotype appeared many times. This chain joins TRBV12-3 or TRBV12-4 and TRBJ2-5; TRBD2 agrees at 7 bases. The CDR3 extends over 14 amino acids. The junction had 7 bases not matched to a gene; V was cut back by 5 bases and J by 4 bases. CDR3 protein: CASSPRDYRETQYF. Written as DNA, the CDR3 is TGTGCCAGCAGTCCCCGGGACTATCGAGAGACCCAGTACTTC.

The chain carries TRBV4-1 and TRBJ2-5; a possible D gene is TRBD1 (5 bases). CDR1 MGHRA and CDR2 YSYEKL come from the germline V gene. The CDR3 runs 14 residues. V lost 2 bases and J 5 bases, leaving 12 bases between the germline ends. This chain's CDR3 is CASSQLPGAETQYF. The CDR3 DNA is TGCGCCAGCAGCCAACTCCCTGGGGCGGAGACCCAGTACTTC.

J is TRBJ2-6 and V is TRBV24-1, with D unresolved. Trimming pared 2 bases from V and 0 bases from J, leaving 7 bases between. The length of the CDR3 is 16 residues. Germline CDR1 is KGHDR and CDR2 is SFDVKD. This CDR3 is CATSDSTSSGANVLTF. The CDR3 region has the DNA TGTGCCACCAGTGATTCTACAAGCTCTGGGGCCAACGTCCTGACTTTC.

The V gene is TRBV12-3 or TRBV12-4, the J gene TRBJ1-2; TRBD1 matches 8 bases. With 7 bases clipped from V and 3 bases from J, the junction kept 7 bases outside the gene matches. The CDR3 is 14 amino acids. The CDR3 protein is CASTPTGAHYGYTF. CDR3 nucleotides: TGTGCCAGCACCCCGACAGGGGCTCACTATGGCTACACCTTC.

V usage is TRBV12-3 or TRBV12-4 and J usage is TRBJ2-7; D ambiguous. V lost 5 bases and J 3 bases, leaving 17 bases between the germline ends. CDR3 size: 15 residues. The CDR3 sequence is CASSTQLGSLYEQYF. The CDR3 DNA is TGTGCCAGCAGTACCCAGTTAGGCAGCCTCTACGAGCAGTACTTC.

The chain links TRBV5-1 to TRBJ2-7; 7 bases are a match to TRBD1. Germline V gene data show CDR1 as SGHRS and CDR2 as YFSETQ. V was clipped by 0 bases and J by 6 bases; unmatched bases: 9. The CDR3 extends over 15 amino acids. The CDR3 reads CASSLAVNRGSEQYF. The CDR3 coding sequence is TGCGCCAGCAGCTTGGCCGTAAACAGGGGAAGCGAGCAGTACTTC.

This clonotype was observed a handful of times. This chain uses TRBV9 with TRBJ2-7; 7 bases align to TRBD1. After removal of 4 bases from V and 3 bases from J, the junction contained 7 bases not matched to a gene. There are 14 residues in the CDR3. Germline V gives CDR1 SGDLS, CDR2 YYNGEE. As DNA, the CDR3 is TGTGCCAGCAGCTCACAGGGGAAAGGCTACGAGCAGTACTTC. Translating gives CASSSQGKGYEQYF.

CDR3 coding DNA: TGCAGTGCTCCCGCCAGGTCGATCTCCTACGAGCAGTACTTC. Its protein product is CSAPARSISYEQYF. The chain employs TRBV20-1 and TRBJ2-7; D is unclear. From germline, CDR1 is DFQATT and CDR2 SNEGSKA (reference sequence). The CDR3 has 14 amino acids. V lost 5 bases and J 0 bases, leaving 14 bases between the germline ends.

The V call is TRBV5-5, the J call TRBJ1-4; no definite D call. Germline V lookup: CDR1 SGHKS, CDR2 YYEKEE (reference sequence). The CDR3 covers 15 residues. Trimming took 2 bases from V and 5 from J, leaving 13 bases between them. The CDR3: CASSFSNSRNEKLFF. CDR3 in DNA: TGTGCCAGCAGCTTTTCGAACAGCCGAAATGAAAAACTGTTTTTT.